The present T cell receptor beta chain was sequenced within a study of blood T cell repertoires in COVID-19. This CDR3 has 15 residues. J gave up 7 bases and V 2 bases, and 5 bases lay outside the gene matches. Per the germline V gene, CDR1 is KGHSH and CDR2 is LQKENI. The data were produced by immunoSEQ multiplex PCR, yet TCRdb's version contains in-frame clones alone and is incomplete. The repertoire holds under 400,000 clones, with 80% to 90% as singletons. The sample comprised PBMCs or T cells enriched from blood (not recorded which). This chain links TRBV18 with TRBJ1-6; TRBD1 aligns across 7 bases. This clonotype originated in a woman between 35 and 50 years old with acute COVID-19. The CDR3 nucleotides are TGTGCCAGCTCACCAGCAGGGGGAAAGAATTCACCCCTCCACTTT. Translated: CASSPAGGKNSPLHF.